These T cell receptor beta chains were read from a single sample in a study of blood T cell repertoires in COVID-19. Measured with immunoSEQ multiplex PCR; TCRdb has only the in-frame clones, and not every one. The sample lists roughly 220,000 clones; about nine tenths were seen once. Material: peripheral blood. All receptors derive from an elderly man with acute or convalescent COVID-19. CDR3s include the opening cysteine and the closing phenylalanine or tryptophan. Each record gives: CDR3 length, D gene, V gene, clone size, J gene, CDR3 DNA, CDR3 protein. D genes are given only for firm matches. Where a row states a size, it is once, few, many or the class of an expanded clone; other rows omit it.

len: 18
d_gene: TRBD1
v_gene: TRBV7-9
abundance: .
j_gene: TRBJ1-1
CDR3nt: TGTGCCAGCAGCTTAGGGGGACAGGGGCGTTTCATGAACACTGAAGCTTTCTTT
CDR3aa: CASSLGGQGRFMNTEAFF

len: 15
d_gene: TRBD1
v_gene: TRBV6-5
abundance: .
j_gene: TRBJ1-6
CDR3nt: TGTGCCAGCAGGGGGACAGGGGCGATTAATTCACCCCTCCACTTT
CDR3aa: CASRGTGAINSPLHF

len: 15
d_gene: TRBD2
v_gene: TRBV7-6
abundance: .
j_gene: TRBJ2-2
CDR3nt: TGTGCCAGCAGGGGCGTAGCGGGCGACACCGGGGAGCTGTTTTTT
CDR3aa: CASRGVAGDTGELFF

len: 14
d_gene: .
v_gene: TRBV2
abundance: .
j_gene: TRBJ2-7
CDR3nt: TGTGCCAGCAGCTTTCCCACCGGGTCCTACGAGCAGTACTTC
CDR3aa: CASSFPTGSYEQYF

len: 14
d_gene: TRBD2
v_gene: TRBV24-1
abundance: .
j_gene: TRBJ2-3
CDR3nt: TGTGCCACCACTAGCGGGAGAGCCACAGATACGCAGTATTTT
CDR3aa: CATTSGRATDTQYF

len: 13
d_gene: .
v_gene: TRBV19
abundance: .
j_gene: TRBJ1-2
CDR3nt: TGTGCCAGTAGTAGACGACAGAACTCTGGCTACACCTTC
CDR3aa: CASSRRQNSGYTF

len: 15
d_gene: .
v_gene: TRBV7-2
abundance: .
j_gene: TRBJ2-5
CDR3nt: TGTGCCAGCAGCCCGGGCTCCGGAGGGCAAGAGACCCAGTACTTC
CDR3aa: CASSPGSGGQETQYF

len: 16
d_gene: TRBD2
v_gene: TRBV7-9
abundance: few
j_gene: TRBJ2-2
CDR3nt: TGTGCCAGCAACAAGTTGACTAGCGGGAGTCCCGGGGAGCTGTTTTTT
CDR3aa: CASNKLTSGSPGELFF

len: 15
d_gene: .
v_gene: TRBV11-2
abundance: .
j_gene: TRBJ2-7
CDR3nt: TGTGCCAGCAGCTTATACGGTGTCACCTCCTACGAGCAGTACTTC
CDR3aa: CASSLYGVTSYEQYF

len: 12
d_gene: .
v_gene: TRBV12-3/TRBV12-4
abundance: .
j_gene: TRBJ2-3
CDR3nt: TGTGCCAGCAGTTTAGATGGCTATACGCAGTATTTT
CDR3aa: CASSLDGYTQYF

len: 14
d_gene: .
v_gene: TRBV6-5
abundance: .
j_gene: TRBJ2-3
CDR3nt: TGTGCCAGCAGTATAGACGGAGGCACAGATACGCAGTATTTT
CDR3aa: CASSIDGGTDTQYF

len: 15
d_gene: .
v_gene: TRBV11-2
abundance: few
j_gene: TRBJ2-5
CDR3nt: TGTGCCAGCAGCACCACAGGGATTGGGACAGAGACCCAGTACTTC
CDR3aa: CASSTTGIGTETQYF

len: 13
d_gene: .
v_gene: TRBV2
abundance: .
j_gene: TRBJ1-5
CDR3nt: TGTGCCAGCAGTACAGGGACCAATCAGCCCCAGCATTTT
CDR3aa: CASSTGTNQPQHF

len: 13
d_gene: .
v_gene: TRBV18
abundance: .
j_gene: TRBJ1-1
CDR3nt: TGTGCCAGCTCACCAACAGTAAACACTGAAGCTTTCTTT
CDR3aa: CASSPTVNTEAFF

len: 16
d_gene: TRBD1
v_gene: TRBV5-1
abundance: .
j_gene: TRBJ1-4
CDR3nt: TGCGCCAGCAGCTTGGCGACAGGGACAGCTAATGAAAAACTGTTTTTT
CDR3aa: CASSLATGTANEKLFF

len: 16
d_gene: .
v_gene: TRBV5-1
abundance: .
j_gene: TRBJ2-3
CDR3nt: TGCGCCAGCAATCCGGGCGACAGGAGAAGCACAGATACGCAGTATTTT
CDR3aa: CASNPGDRRSTDTQYF

len: 15
d_gene: .
v_gene: TRBV18
abundance: .
j_gene: TRBJ2-5
CDR3nt: TGTGCCAGCTCACCACCGGGAGAGTCCCAAGAGACCCAGTACTTC
CDR3aa: CASSPPGESQETQYF

len: 16
d_gene: TRBD2
v_gene: TRBV10-3
abundance: .
j_gene: TRBJ2-1
CDR3nt: TGTGCCATCAGTGAGTCGGGCGGGAGCTCCTACAATGAGCAGTTCTTC
CDR3aa: CAISESGGSSYNEQFF

len: 14
d_gene: TRBD1
v_gene: TRBV18
abundance: .
j_gene: TRBJ1-1
CDR3nt: TGTGCCAGCTCACGTACAGGGGGCCGCACTGAAGCTTTCTTT
CDR3aa: CASSRTGGRTEAFF

len: 15
d_gene: TRBD1
v_gene: TRBV6-6
abundance: .
j_gene: TRBJ1-5
CDR3nt: TGTGCCAGCAGTCTAGGACAGGTGAAGACCCAGCCCCAGCATTTT
CDR3aa: CASSLGQVKTQPQHF

len: 12
d_gene: TRBD2
v_gene: TRBV30
abundance: .
j_gene: TRBJ2-7
CDR3nt: TGTGCCTGGAGTGATCTAGCGGGGGAGCAGTACTTC
CDR3aa: CAWSDLAGEQYF

len: 16
d_gene: TRBD1
v_gene: TRBV3-1/TRBV3-2
abundance: once
j_gene: TRBJ1-6
CDR3nt: TGTGCCAGCAGCCAAATCTTCGGGACAGTAAATTCACCCCTCCACTTT
CDR3aa: CASSQIFGTVNSPLHF

len: 13
d_gene: .
v_gene: TRBV6-5
abundance: .
j_gene: TRBJ1-2
CDR3nt: TGTGCCAGCAGCCCGGGGGGGGGCTATGGCTACACCTTC
CDR3aa: CASSPGGGYGYTF